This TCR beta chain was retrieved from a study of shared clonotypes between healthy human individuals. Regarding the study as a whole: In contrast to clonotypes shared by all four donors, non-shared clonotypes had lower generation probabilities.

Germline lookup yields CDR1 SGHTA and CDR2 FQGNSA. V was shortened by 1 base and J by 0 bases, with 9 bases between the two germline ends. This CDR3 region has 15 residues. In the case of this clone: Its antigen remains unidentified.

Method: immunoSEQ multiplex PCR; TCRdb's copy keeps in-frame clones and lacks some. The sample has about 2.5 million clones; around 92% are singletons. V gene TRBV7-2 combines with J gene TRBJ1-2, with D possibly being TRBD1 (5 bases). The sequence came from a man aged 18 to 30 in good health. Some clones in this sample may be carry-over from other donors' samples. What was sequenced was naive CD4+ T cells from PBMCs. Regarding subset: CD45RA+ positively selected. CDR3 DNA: TGTGCCAGCAGCTTAGTATCAGGGTCTAACTATGGCTACACCTTC. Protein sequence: CASSLVSGSNYGYTF.